This paragraph reports one TCR beta chain. Its antigen remains unknown. This entry belongs to a study of T cell responses to AZD1222 COVID-19 vaccine. Sequencing used immunoSEQ multiplex PCR; TCRdb keeps in-frame clones, though not all of them. This sample carries 150,000 to 200,000 clones, 70% to 90% of them seen once, and the ten largest clones take about 9.9%. Overall study results and limits: Unmutated variant regions reportedly attract nearly half of all spike-specific TCRs.

From germline, CDR1 is MNHEY and CDR2 SVGAGI. This CDR3 spans 14 amino acids. Trimming cost V 6 bases and J 7 bases; bases outside gene matches: 8. The starting material was peripheral blood, obtained 28 days after the second AZD1222 dose. The clonotype comes from an adult who received the AZD1222 COVID-19 vaccine. This chain joins TRBV6-5 and TRBJ1-5, with 8 bases lining up with TRBD1. CDR3 sequence (DNA): TGTGCCAGCAGGTCGACAGGGGTGGAACAGCCCCAGCATTTT. Amino acids: CASRSTGVEQPQHF.